This T cell receptor (beta chain) comes out of a study of blood T cells in healthy people across ages. Study information: Every two T cells gave about one barcoded beta molecule via template switching.

This clonotype was observed a few times. The antigen remains unidentified. A sample-barcoded 5' primer and a J-beta primer mix were used in a second PCR of about 7 to 12 cycles. Tagging of each cDNA molecule was performed by a template-switch adaptor with 12 random nucleotides. MiXCR, applied by TCRdb to the 5' RACE reads, yields one record per CDR3 protein. The sample consists of some 860,000 distinct CDR3 sequences, about 56% of them appearing once. Study-wide points: Diversity of TCR beta per million T cells declined in a roughly linear way with age.

The CDR3 length is 22 residues. Trimming removed 4 bases from V and 1 base from J; junction bases left unmatched: 20. Germline lookup yields CDR1 MNHEY and CDR2 SVGAGI. All donors came from Russia, were Caucasian and healthy, and spanned ages roughly 6 to 95. The genes are TRBV6-5 and TRBJ2-4, with 12 bases identical to TRBD2. This clonotype was sampled from a man aged 35-49 years in good health. Material for sequencing was blood. The CDR3 loop is CASSSPRGTSSGGARAKNIQYF. CDR3 DNA: TGTGCCAGCAGTTCCCCTCGGGGCACCTCTAGCGGGGGGGCTCGGGCCAAAAACATTCAGTACTTC.